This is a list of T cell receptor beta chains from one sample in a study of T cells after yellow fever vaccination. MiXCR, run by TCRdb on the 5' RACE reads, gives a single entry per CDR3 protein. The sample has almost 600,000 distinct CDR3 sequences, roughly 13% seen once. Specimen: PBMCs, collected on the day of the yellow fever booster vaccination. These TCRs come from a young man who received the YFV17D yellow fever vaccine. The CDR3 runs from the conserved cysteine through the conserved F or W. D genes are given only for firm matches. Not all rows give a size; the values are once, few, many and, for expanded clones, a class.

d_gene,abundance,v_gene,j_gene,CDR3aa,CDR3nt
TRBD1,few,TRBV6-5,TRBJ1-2,CASSYTRTGGNYGYTF,TGTGCCAGCAGTTACACTAGGACAGGGGGGAACTATGGCTACACCTTC
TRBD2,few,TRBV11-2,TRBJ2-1,CASSLVPTESLAGGGNEQFF,TGTGCCAGCAGCTTAGTACCGACAGAGAGTCTAGCGGGAGGAGGAAATGAGCAGTTCTTC
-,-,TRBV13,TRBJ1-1,CASSTGAHTEAFF,TGTGCCAGCAGCACGGGGGCGCACACTGAAGCTTTCTTT
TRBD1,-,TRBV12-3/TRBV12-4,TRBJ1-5,CASRTGNSNQPQHF,TGTGCCAGCAGGACAGGGAACAGCAATCAGCCCCAGCATTTT
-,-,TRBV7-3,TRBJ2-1,CASSVNLDGEQFF,TGTGCCAGCAGCGTGAATCTGGACGGTGAGCAGTTCTTC
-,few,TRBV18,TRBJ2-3,CASSPMSGTQYF,TGTGCCAGCTCACCAATGAGCGGTACGCAGTATTTT
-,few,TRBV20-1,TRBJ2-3,CSAETGQYTQYF,TGCAGTGCCGAGACAGGACAATATACGCAGTATTTT
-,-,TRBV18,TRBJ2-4,CASSPWASMNIQYF,TGTGCCAGCTCACCATGGGCGAGTATGAACATTCAGTACTTC
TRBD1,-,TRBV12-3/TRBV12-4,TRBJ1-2,CASSSSGTGVGYTF,TGTGCCAGCAGTTCCTCCGGGACAGGGGTTGGCTACACCTTC
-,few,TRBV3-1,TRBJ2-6,CASSAWDDHSGANVLTF,TGTGCCAGCAGCGCTTGGGACGACCACTCTGGGGCCAACGTCCTGACTTTC
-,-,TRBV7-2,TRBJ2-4,CASSVRLEKNIQYF,TGTGCCAGCAGCGTTCGACTAGAAAAAAACATTCAGTACTTC
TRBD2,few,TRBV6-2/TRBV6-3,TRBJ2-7,CASSSEREVASSYEQYF,TGTGCCAGCAGTTCGGAGCGGGAGGTTGCGAGCTCCTACGAGCAGTACTTC
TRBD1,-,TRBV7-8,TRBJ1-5,CASSLIIGQVPNQPQHF,TGTGCCAGCAGCTTAATCATTGGACAGGTTCCCAATCAGCCCCAGCATTTT
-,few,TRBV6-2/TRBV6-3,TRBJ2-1,CASKVVSSYNEQFF,TGTGCCAGTAAGGTAGTAAGCTCCTACAATGAGCAGTTCTTC
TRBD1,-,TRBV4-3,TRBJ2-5,CASSQGQGAMETQYF,TGCGCCAGCAGCCAAGGACAGGGGGCGATGGAGACCCAGTACTTC
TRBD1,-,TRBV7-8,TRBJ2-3,CASTPSGGGRPDTQYF,TGTGCCAGCACACCCTCAGGGGGCGGGCGCCCAGATACGCAGTATTTT
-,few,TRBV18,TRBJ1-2,CASSPRQEEGYTF,TGTGCCAGCTCACCCCGACAGGAAGAAGGCTACACCTTC
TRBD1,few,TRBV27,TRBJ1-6,CASNLWGGDRNSPLHF,TGTGCCAGCAACCTTTGGGGAGGGGACAGAAATTCACCCCTCCACTTT
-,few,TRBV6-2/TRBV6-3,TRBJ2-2,CASSYQGIWTPSTITITGELFF,TGTGCCAGCAGTTACCAGGGGATTTGGACGCCTAGTACTATAACGATCACCGGGGAGCTGTTTTTT
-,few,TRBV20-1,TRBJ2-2,CSASASGATGELFF,TGCAGTGCTAGCGCCAGTGGCGCGACCGGGGAGCTGTTTTTT
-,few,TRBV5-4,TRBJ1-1,CASSPQQYTEAFF,TGTGCCAGCAGCCCCCAACAGTACACTGAAGCTTTCTTT
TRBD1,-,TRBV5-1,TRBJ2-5,CASSHGTAEETQYF,TGCGCCAGCAGCCATGGGACAGCTGAAGAGACCCAGTACTTC
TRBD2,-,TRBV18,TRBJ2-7,CASSPLAGLQYF,TGTGCCAGCTCACCACTAGCGGGGCTGCAGTACTTC
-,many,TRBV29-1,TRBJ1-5,CSVCLGDGNQPQHF,TGCAGCGTATGTTTAGGCGATGGCAATCAGCCCCAGCATTTT